A selection of T cell receptor beta chains follows, all from one sample in a study of T cell responses to AZD1222 COVID-19 vaccine. Sequencing used immunoSEQ multiplex PCR; TCRdb keeps in-frame clones, though not all of them. The sample includes 130,000 to 150,000 clones, 80% to 90% of them seen just once. The source was peripheral blood, collected on day 0 of AZD1222 vaccination. The receptor source for this set is an adult in good health. Each CDR3 is given with its conserved first and last residue. Clone size, where shown, is once, few, many, or a class for clones that have expanded.

v_gene,abundance,j_gene,CDR3aa
TRBV30,-,TRBJ1-2,CAWGDRGLSGYTF
TRBV2,-,TRBJ1-3,CASSELETVGNTIYF
TRBV2,-,TRBJ1-2,CASSQDNYGYTF
TRBV20-1,-,TRBJ2-5,CSASYWRAQETQYF
TRBV5-1,few,TRBJ2-5,CASSTSSSGRSPETQYF
TRBV6-5,-,TRBJ1-5,CASSSGTSNQPQHF
TRBV28,-,TRBJ1-1,CASSPRTGLAEAFF
TRBV7-9,-,TRBJ2-3,CASSPGTSRVDTQYF
TRBV28,-,TRBJ2-7,CASTPMRLSYEQYF
TRBV7-3,-,TRBJ2-2,CASSSSGLAGATNTGELFF
TRBV30,-,TRBJ1-5,CAWSVGTNQPQHF
TRBV7-2,-,TRBJ2-3,CASSLDLSGGRRDTQYF
TRBV30,-,TRBJ1-6,CAFRGEQSGNSPLHF
TRBV28,-,TRBJ2-3,CASSLVRGGTDTQYF
TRBV10-3,-,TRBJ1-2,CAIRHTGQGNGYTF
TRBV28,-,TRBJ1-3,CASYDGTIGNTIYF
TRBV3-1/TRBV3-2,-,TRBJ2-2,CASSQRSNTGELFF
TRBV5-5,-,TRBJ1-5,CASSRPNQPQHF
TRBV6-5,-,TRBJ1-6,CASSQRADSPLHF
TRBV25-1,few,TRBJ1-5,CASSSGVGQPQHF
TRBV7-6,-,TRBJ1-2,CASSPSGVLYGYTF
TRBV4-1,-,TRBJ2-1,CASSQDPRGSYNEQFF
TRBV7-9,-,TRBJ1-2,CASSTRTGNYGYTF
TRBV7-2,-,TRBJ2-7,CASSLGYGARYEQYF
TRBV10-3,-,TRBJ2-7,CAIRMTSGPYEQYF
TRBV19,-,TRBJ1-1,CASSIEAGRNTEAFF
TRBV6-5,-,TRBJ1-5,CASSYSGNSNQPQHF
TRBV6-2/TRBV6-3,-,TRBJ1-1,CASSPGGTKNTEAFF
TRBV7-8,-,TRBJ1-5,CASSLATLLGAPQHF
TRBV25-1,-,TRBJ1-1,CASSVNYRGLPEAFF
TRBV19,-,TRBJ1-5,CASSIEAGRDQPQHF
TRBV2,few,TRBJ2-3,CASSEEVAGVPDTQYF
TRBV12-3/TRBV12-4,-,TRBJ2-7,CASRGQYYEQYF
TRBV6-6,-,TRBJ1-3,CASSRQVGYSGNTIYF
TRBV7-2,-,TRBJ2-3,CASSVLPGLAGADTQYF
TRBV5-1,-,TRBJ2-7,CASSLVYGHEQYF
TRBV4-1,-,TRBJ2-2,CASTGGSGELFF
TRBV19,-,TRBJ1-3,CASRQVGNTIYF
TRBV4-2,-,TRBJ1-1,CASSHQTGVTEAFF
TRBV7-9,-,TRBJ1-1,CASSFPGSNTEAFF
TRBV7-8,-,TRBJ2-3,CASSPLRLQVLSDTQYF
TRBV30,-,TRBJ2-2,CAWSVLGPLNTGELFF
TRBV6-5,-,TRBJ1-3,CASQKGTGAGNTIYF
TRBV9,-,TRBJ1-1,CASSIGPNQGTEAFF
TRBV28,-,TRBJ1-1,CASPSDTEAFF
TRBV2,few,TRBJ1-5,CASRKADRPQHF
TRBV7-9,-,TRBJ2-1,CASSSDSGLGYNEQFF
TRBV6-5,-,TRBJ2-5,CASRLRQETQYF